The following is a T cell receptor (beta chain) sequence with its context. Its antigen is not identified. The repertoire was sequenced with immunoSEQ multiplex PCR; TCRdb's copy has only in-frame clones and lacks some. Of approximately 300,000 clones listed, around 93% are singletons. There are 19 residues in the CDR3. V gave up 3 bases and J gave up 5 bases, with 28 bases separating them. The germline CDR1 and CDR2 sequences are LGHNA and YNFKEQ. The entry originates in a study of T cell responses to AZD1222 COVID-19 vaccine. Notes on the study in general: Donors, mostly white British, included more females; clonal diversity was possibly underestimated. Of spike-specific TCRs, nearly half reportedly target regions left unmutated in variants. The span of vaccine-associated CD4 TCRs extended across spike, with dominance at 160-218 and 743-854.

Sequencing used peripheral blood, obtained 28 days after the second AZD1222 dose. This sequence originates from an adult who received the AZD1222 COVID-19 vaccine. V gene TRBV4-2 combines with J gene TRBJ2-5; D might be TRBD1 or TRBD2, each matching 7 bases. This chain's CDR3 is CASSQGSAPGGGIWETQYF. The CDR3 DNA sequence: TGTGCCAGCAGCCAGGGTTCAGCCCCAGGGGGGGGGATCTGGGAGACCCAGTACTTC.